These T cell receptor beta chains were read from a single sample in a study of shared clonotypes between healthy human individuals. Only in-frame clones appear in the TCRdb table, and some are missing; sequencing was by immunoSEQ multiplex PCR. The sample shows about 2.1 million clones, around 93% of them seen only once. The sequenced sample consisted of naive CD8+ T cells from PBMCs. The origin of the receptors is a man aged 18-30 years in good health. Some clones in this sample may be carry-over from other donors' samples. The CDR3 runs from the conserved cysteine through the conserved F or W. D genes are given only for firm matches. Clone size is stated in some rows and not others, as once, few, many or a class when expanded.

>TRBV18|15|TRBD1|.|TRBJ2-2
CASSGQGGATGELFF
TGTGCCAGCTCAGGACAAGGGGGCGCAACCGGGGAGCTGTTTTTT
>TRBV19|17|TRBD1|.|TRBJ1-3
CASSTDRGQIGENTIYF
TGTGCCAGTAGTACCGACAGGGGGCAAATCGGAGAAAACACCATATATTTT
>TRBV9|13|.|.|TRBJ1-4
CASSVGWNEKLFF
TGTGCCAGCAGCGTAGGTTGGAATGAAAAACTGTTTTTT
>TRBV29-1|12|.|.|TRBJ2-1
CSDGGEGGEQFF
TGCAGCGACGGGGGAGAGGGGGGTGAGCAGTTCTTC
>TRBV9|16|TRBD2|.|TRBJ2-3
CASSPPSGSGTDTQYF
TGTGCCAGCAGCCCCCCCAGCGGGAGTGGCACAGATACGCAGTATTTT
>TRBV28|15|TRBD2|.|TRBJ2-2
CASSLRTRYTGELFF
TGTGCCAGCAGTCTAAGGACTAGATACACCGGGGAGCTGTTTTTT
>TRBV19|17|TRBD2|.|TRBJ2-2
CASSSLAGGRVHGELFF
TGTGCCAGTAGTTCATTGGCGGGAGGCAGGGTGCACGGGGAGCTGTTTTTT
>TRBV28|14|.|.|TRBJ1-5
CAINYGGLEQPQHF
TGTGCCATAAACTATGGGGGGCTCGAACAGCCCCAGCATTTT
>TRBV28|18|TRBD2|.|TRBJ2-7
CASSPGTSGFARSYEQYF
TGTGCCAGCAGTCCCGGGACTAGCGGCTTTGCACGGTCCTACGAGCAGTACTTC
>TRBV6-6|12|.|.|TRBJ2-7
CASSRTYYEQYF
TGTGCCAGCAGCCGTACATACTACGAGCAGTACTTC
>TRBV7-3|16|TRBD2|.|TRBJ2-3
CASSPTGLAVSDTQYF
TGTGCCAGCAGCCCCACGGGACTAGCGGTCTCAGATACGCAGTATTTT
>TRBV5-4|12|.|.|TRBJ2-1
CASSLGTNEQFF
TGTGCCAGCAGCTTGGGGACCAATGAGCAGTTCTTC
>TRBV19|15|.|.|TRBJ2-7
CASSIDRTGYVEQYF
TGTGCCAGTAGTATAGATCGGACGGGGTATGTCGAGCAGTACTTC
>TRBV27|16|TRBD2|.|TRBJ2-1
CASHGREGPAWNEQFF
TGTGCCAGCCATGGGAGGGAGGGCCCCGCGTGGAATGAGCAGTTCTTC
>TRBV19|14|.|.|TRBJ2-7
CASSMGPGPYEQYF
TGTGCCAGTAGTATGGGTCCCGGGCCCTACGAGCAGTACTTC
>TRBV5-1|17|TRBD2|.|TRBJ2-1
CASSEMTSRASNDEQFF
TGCGCCAGCAGCGAGATGACTAGCAGGGCTTCAAATGATGAGCAGTTCTTC
>TRBV2|13|.|.|TRBJ1-4
CASSEAADTTVFF
TGTGCCAGCAGTGAAGCGGCGGATACGACGGTGTTTTTT
>TRBV7-9|16|TRBD2|.|TRBJ2-2
CASSPGLAGVPGELFF
TGTGCCAGCAGCCCCGGACTAGCGGGAGTCCCCGGGGAGCTGTTTTTT
>TRBV29-1|14|.|.|TRBJ2-3
CSVGDGGSTDTQYF
TGCAGCGTTGGGGACGGAGGGAGCACAGATACGCAGTATTTT
>TRBV15|18|.|.|TRBJ2-1
CATSSASVTGLVYNEQFF
TGTGCCACCAGCAGTGCTTCCGTTACCGGGTTGGTCTACAATGAGCAGTTCTTC
>TRBV7-8|15|.|.|TRBJ1-5
CASSLEGGPNQPQHF
TGTGCCAGCAGCTTAGAAGGGGGGCCCAATCAGCCCCAGCATTTT
>TRBV29-1|13|.|.|TRBJ1-1
CSVRTSWGTEAFF
TGCAGCGTGCGAACAAGTTGGGGCACTGAAGCTTTCTTT
>TRBV28|14|.|.|TRBJ2-4
CASSLAAWGNIQYF
TGTGCCAGCAGTTTAGCCGCGTGGGGAAACATTCAGTACTTC
>TRBV7-9|13|.|.|TRBJ2-7
CASSPWTGYEQYF
TGTGCCAGCAGCCCTTGGACGGGCTACGAGCAGTACTTC
>TRBV6-5|13|.|.|TRBJ2-5
CASRTGTLMTQYF
TGTGCCAGCAGGACGGGGACTTTGATGACCCAGTACTTC
>TRBV27|14|.|once|TRBJ2-7
CASSLFISGYEQYF
TGTGCCAGCAGTTTATTTATTAGCGGCTACGAGCAGTACTTC
>TRBV5-1|15|.|.|TRBJ2-1
CASSLGRGARNEQFF
TGCGCCAGCAGCTTGGGTCGGGGGGCGCGGAATGAGCAGTTCTTC
>TRBV7-2|16|TRBD2|.|TRBJ2-7
CASSSWTSADSYEQYF
TGTGCCAGCAGCTCCTGGACTAGCGCAGACTCCTACGAGCAGTACTTC
>TRBV5-6|18|.|.|TRBJ2-7
CASSLVLSFGELSYEQYF
TGTGCCAGCAGCTTGGTATTAAGTTTCGGGGAACTCTCCTACGAGCAGTACTTC
>TRBV6-1|14|.|.|TRBJ2-2
CASSGQRRIGELFF
TGTGCCAGCAGTGGACAGCGGAGAATCGGGGAGCTGTTTTTT
>TRBV30|15|.|.|TRBJ2-7
CAWSVGVVRLYEQYF
TGTGCCTGGAGTGTGGGGGTAGTGCGGCTCTACGAGCAGTACTTC
>TRBV5-1|16|.|.|TRBJ1-4
CASSGMDGELNEKLFF
TGCGCCAGCAGCGGCATGGACGGAGAATTGAATGAAAAACTGTTTTTT
>TRBV4-3|14|.|.|TRBJ2-7
CASSQVEGTVEQYF
TGCGCCAGCAGCCAAGTCGAGGGAACGGTCGAGCAGTACTTC
>TRBV5-1|15|.|.|TRBJ2-5
CASSLEGGIVETQYF
TGCGCCAGCAGCTTGGAAGGCGGGATCGTAGAGACCCAGTACTTC
>TRBV30|12|TRBD1|.|TRBJ2-7
CAWTRGWFEQYF
TGTGCCTGGACCAGGGGGTGGTTCGAGCAGTACTTC